This is a list of T cell receptor beta chains from one sample in a study of blood T cell repertoires in COVID-19. Some clones are missing from TCRdb's copy, which holds only in-frame ones; the method was immunoSEQ multiplex PCR. Of more than 350,000 clones in the sample, around 87% were seen once. Specimen: PBMCs or T cells enriched from blood (not recorded which). All receptors come from a man aged 18-30 years who had recovered from COVID-19. The conserved cysteine and the conserved F or W are not part of the CDR3 here. Fields, in order: V gene, CDR3 protein.

V: TRBV19; CDR3: ASMGGGNANYGYT
V: TRBV7-9; CDR3: ASRSTGGNQPQH
V: TRBV7-2; CDR3: ASSLGQPNYGYT
V: TRBV10-3; CDR3: AIRTIGSSYNEQF
V: TRBV6-6; CDR3: ASGSGRSYEQY
V: TRBV7-6; CDR3: ASSPSNSPETQY
V: TRBV28; CDR3: ASIWGGSNQPQH
V: TRBV13; CDR3: ASSLGHHPTDTQY
V: TRBV19; CDR3: ASSISGNTDTQY
V: TRBV5-4; CDR3: ASSPMAGGPTDTQY
V: TRBV10-3; CDR3: AISETPDGGQPQH
V: TRBV7-3; CDR3: ASSFLPGQRRASYGYT
V: TRBV18; CDR3: ASSPFSGQSYEQY
V: TRBV24-1; CDR3: ATSDSNSLRYA
V: TRBV13; CDR3: ASSPTGTGAF
V: TRBV5-1; CDR3: ASSLGQGAFRESEKLF
V: TRBV27; CDR3: ASSSRQGGMNTEAF
V: TRBV10-3; CDR3: AISATSGNTGELF
V: TRBV6-5; CDR3: ASTSVNTEAF
V: TRBV9; CDR3: ASSLRDYSYEQY
V: TRBV4-2; CDR3: ASSQEGGMNTEAF
V: TRBV5-4; CDR3: ASSLGTGTSYEQY
V: TRBV10-3; CDR3: AISEPDRPGLAGGYEQF
V: TRBV6-5; CDR3: ASRDPGQGDTEAF
V: TRBV27; CDR3: ASSLGGQYEQY
V: TRBV10-1; CDR3: ASSGRQGTGDTQY
V: TRBV28; CDR3: ASSLWDRLIKTQY
V: TRBV9; CDR3: ASSVRLAPGELF